The entry below gives a single T cell receptor beta chain sequence along with its context. Its antigen remains unidentified. The germline gives CDR1 MNHEY, CDR2 SVGEGT. The CDR3 is 11 amino acids. V lost 6 bases and J lost 5, with 7 bases in between. It was with a sample-barcoded 5' primer and a J-beta primer mix that a second PCR of about 6 to 12 cycles was run. Each cDNA molecule was tagged by a template-switch adaptor that had 12 random nucleotides. TCRdb recomputed calls from the 5' RACE reads with MiXCR, one row per CDR3 protein. The sample carries roughly 680,000 distinct CDR3 sequences, 45% to 50% recorded once. This record comes from a study of blood T cells in healthy people across ages. General study results and limits: Strongly correlated with naive T cell percentage was TCR beta diversity.

Total RNA amounts of at least 6 micrograms were extracted per sample. The clonotype was recovered from a woman aged 55 to 70 in good health. Sequenced input: blood. V usage is TRBV6-2 or TRBV6-3 and J usage is TRBJ2-5; no firm D call. This CDR3 reads CASRSRETQYF. The CDR3 coding sequence is TGTGCCAGCAGGTCCCGCGAGACCCAGTACTTC.